What follows are 10 T cell receptor beta chains derived from one specimen sequenced in a study of CD8+ T cells in alopecia areata. Reverse transcribed after extraction, RNA yielded cDNA as the sequencing template. TCRdb keeps only in-frame clones here, not all; method: immunoSEQ multiplex PCR. Here the sample spans roughly 150,000 clones, 62% being singletons. The sequenced material came from CD8+ T cells sorted from blood. The origin of the receptors is a human donor in good health.

The chain employs TRBV5-1 and TRBJ2-2; tentative D call: TRBD1 (6 bases). Trimming took 5 bases from V and 3 from J, leaving 14 bases between them. Per germline, CDR1 SGHRS and CDR2 YFSETQ. The CDR3 runs 15 residues. In nucleotides, the CDR3 is TGCGCCAGCAGTTACTACAGGGAAGACACCGGGGAGCTGTTTTTT. It translates to CASSYYREDTGELFF.

This clone was counted only a few times. The V and J genes are TRBV29-1 and TRBJ2-7, with 10 bases fitting TRBD1. In germline, CDR1 is SQVTM, CDR2 ANQGSEA. Trimming took 5 bases from V and 1 from J; bases not matched to a gene: 2. This CDR3 region has 13 residues. CDR3 amino acids: CSVMGQGSYEQYF. The CDR3 DNA follows: TGCAGCGTTATGGGACAGGGGTCCTACGAGCAGTACTTC.

Details on this clone: Other nucleotide sequences from this sample produce the same CDR3. The chain combines TRBV9 with TRBJ2-7; 7 positions agree with TRBD2. Trimming removed 0 bases from V and 0 bases from J; junction bases left unmatched: 0. This CDR3 has 14 residues. From germline, CDR1 is SGDLS and CDR2 YYNGEE. DNA for the CDR3: TGTGCCAGCAGCGTAGGCGGGAGCTCCTACGAGCAGTACTTC. Translation: CASSVGGSSYEQYF.

The CDR3 bases are TGCAGCGTTGAAGGCCCACCGGGACACCTTAGCACAGATACGCAGTATTTT. This sequence encodes CSVEGPPGHLSTDTQYF. This chain connects TRBV29-1 to TRBJ2-3; possibly TRBD1 for D (6 bases). Trimming took off 1 base at V and 0 bases at J, with 17 bases between the two ends. CDR1 SQVTM and CDR2 ANQGSEA come from the germline V gene. There are 17 residues in the CDR3.

The rearrangement links TRBV29-1 to TRBJ2-6; the D gene could be TRBD1 or TRBD2 (5 bases each). Germline assignment: CDR1 SQVTM and CDR2 ANQGSEA. The CDR3 covers 16 residues. V was cut by 1 base and J by 0 bases, with 10 bases left in between. CDR3 DNA: TGCAGCGTTGAAGTTCGGGGCATCTCTGGGGCCAACGTCCTGACTTTC. Its protein is CSVEVRGISGANVLTF.

The chain has TRBV27 and TRBJ2-6, with 9 positions matching TRBD1. Per the germline V gene, CDR1 is MNHEY and CDR2 is SMNVEV (reference sequence). The CDR3 covers 17 residues. The V and J ends lost 5 bases and 4 bases, in that order; junction bases with no gene match: 9. The CDR3 nucleotides are TGTGCCAGCAGTACCAAGGGACAGGGAACGGGGGCCAACGTCCTGACTTTC. This gives the protein CASSTKGQGTGANVLTF.

The V call is TRBV27, the J call TRBJ2-7; a possible D gene is TRBD2 (5 bases). Deletions cut 6 bases from V and 0 bases from J, with 9 bases between. Per the germline V gene, CDR1 is MNHEY and CDR2 is SMNVEV (reference sequence). CDR3 length: 13 residues. CDR3 loop: CASSLAGSYEQYF. The CDR3, as DNA: TGTGCCAGCAGCCTCGCGGGCTCCTACGAGCAGTACTTC.

V gene TRBV5-1 combines with J gene TRBJ2-1; 8 bases line up with TRBD2. The germline gives CDR1 SGHRS, CDR2 YFSETQ. The CDR3 has 15 amino acids. V dropped 2 bases and J dropped 4; count of bases not matched to a gene: 5. CDR3 coding DNA: TGCGCCAGCAGCTTCGAGCCTAGCGGGTACAATGAGCAGTTCTTC. Residues: CASSFEPSGYNEQFF.

Remarks on this clone: This CDR3 is also generated by other DNA sequences in the sample. The chain has TRBV20-1 and TRBJ2-1, with D uncertain. Germline V CDR1 and CDR2: DFQATT, SNEGSKA (reference sequence). V was clipped by 6 bases and J by 4 bases, with 7 bases between them. This CDR3 spans 11 amino acids. The CDR3 DNA reads TGCAGTGCGCCCAGTTACAATGAGCAGTTCTTC. Its protein is CSAPSYNEQFF.

The genes are TRBV29-1 and TRBJ1-1, with 11 bases aligning to TRBD1. The V gene's germline CDR1 is SQVTM and CDR2 ANQGSEA. The J segment lost 0 bases and the V segment lost 5 bases, leaving 5 bases of the junction unmatched. CDR3 length equals 15 residues. CDR3 residues: CSVSDRGRMNTEAFF. Here the CDR3 DNA reads TGCAGCGTTTCGGACAGGGGGCGGATGAACACTGAAGCTTTCTTT.